Sequencing of this T cell receptor beta chain was carried out in a study of radiotherapy plus CTLA-4 blockade in lung cancer listed by TCRdb under 2018. Background for the entire study: Among enrolled patients, around 20% had an objective response and about 30% reached disease control. The investigation overall reported the following: After treatment with radiotherapy and ipilimumab, TCR clones that originated in tumors expanded in peripheral blood. The strongest predictors of response were reported to be early dynamic shifts in blood T cell clones along with a rise in serum interferon-beta following radiation.

Reading the germline V gene gives CDR1 SQVTM and CDR2 ANQGSEA. The CDR3 spans 13 residues, from the cysteine through the phenylalanine. Only CDR3 DNA remains: 39 bases, in frame from the first base. At the junction V is shortened by 5 bases and J by 10 bases; bases outside the gene matches: 9. The library came from the immunoSEQ multiplex PCR assay. TCRdb mirrors the immuneACCESS table, restricted to in-frame sequences. Some clones are absent from its copies; in checked studies, under half trace to an unresolved V gene, and the reason for the others is unknown. Present in this sample are roughly 59,000 clones, about 72% of which were seen just once. The ten most abundant clones make up about 9% of the sample. To note about this clone: Its antigen remains unidentified. Base qualities are not provided; no much larger clone lies one nucleotide away.

Focal radiation therapy combined with CTLA-4 blockade (ipilimumab) was tested in patients with chemo-refractory metastatic non-small-cell lung cancer. The chain links TRBV29-1 with TRBJ2-1; 9 central nucleotides agree with TRBD1. The input for sequencing was peripheral blood, taken from a patient treated with radiotherapy plus ipilimumab. This TCR came from a human donor with non-small cell lung cancer whose response to radiotherapy plus ipilimumab could not be evaluated. The CDR3 loop reads CSVRQGGSGEQFF. The DNA sequence reads TGCAGCGTTCGACAGGGGGGTTCGGGCGAGCAGTTCTTC.